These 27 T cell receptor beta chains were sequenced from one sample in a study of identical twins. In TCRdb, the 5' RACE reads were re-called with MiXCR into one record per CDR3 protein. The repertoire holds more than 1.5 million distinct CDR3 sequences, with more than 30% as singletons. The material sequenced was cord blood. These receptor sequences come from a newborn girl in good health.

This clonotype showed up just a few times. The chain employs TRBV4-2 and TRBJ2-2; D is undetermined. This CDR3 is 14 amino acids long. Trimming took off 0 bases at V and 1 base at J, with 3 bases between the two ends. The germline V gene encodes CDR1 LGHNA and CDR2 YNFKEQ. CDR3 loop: CASSQDGNTGELFF. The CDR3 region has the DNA TGTGCCAGCAGCCAAGATGGGAACACCGGGGAGCTGTTTTTT.

The CDR3 sequence: CASGPGTSSYEQYF. The CDR3 DNA reads as TGTGCCAGCGGCCCCGGGACCTCATCCTACGAGCAGTACTTC. The chain is built from TRBV12-3 or TRBV12-4 and TRBJ2-7; D could derive from TRBD1 or TRBD2 (5 bases each). The CDR3 totals 14 residues. Trimming cost V 8 bases and J 1 base, with 15 bases left between them.

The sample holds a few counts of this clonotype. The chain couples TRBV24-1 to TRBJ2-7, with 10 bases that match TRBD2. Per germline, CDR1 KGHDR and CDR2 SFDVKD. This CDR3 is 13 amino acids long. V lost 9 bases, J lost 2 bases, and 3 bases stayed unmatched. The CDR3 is CATSTSGAYEQYF. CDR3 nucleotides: TGTGCCACCTCTACTAGCGGGGCCTACGAGCAGTACTTC.

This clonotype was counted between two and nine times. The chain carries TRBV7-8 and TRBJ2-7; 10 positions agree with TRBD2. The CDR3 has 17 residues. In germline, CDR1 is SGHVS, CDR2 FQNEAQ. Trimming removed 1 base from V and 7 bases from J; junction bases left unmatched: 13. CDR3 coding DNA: TGTGCCAGCAGCTTAGGTAGCGGGAGGACCGTTTACAATGAGCAGTACTTC. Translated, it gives CASSLGSGRTVYNEQYF.

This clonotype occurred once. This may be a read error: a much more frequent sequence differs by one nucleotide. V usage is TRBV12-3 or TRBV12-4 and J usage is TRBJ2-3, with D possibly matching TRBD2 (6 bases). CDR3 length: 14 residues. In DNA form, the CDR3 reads TGTGCCAGCTGTTTGAGCGGGTCCCCGGATACGCAGTATTTT. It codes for CASCLSGSPDTQYF.

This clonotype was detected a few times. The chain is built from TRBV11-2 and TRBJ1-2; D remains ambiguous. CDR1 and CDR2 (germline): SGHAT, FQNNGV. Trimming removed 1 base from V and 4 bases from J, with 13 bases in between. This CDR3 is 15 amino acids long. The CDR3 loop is CASSLGRGPFYGYTF. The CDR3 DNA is TGTGCCAGCAGCTTAGGCCGAGGACCGTTCTATGGCTACACCTTC.

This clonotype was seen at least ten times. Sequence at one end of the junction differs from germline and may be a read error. DNA of the CDR3: TGTGCCAGCAGTTTTGCGGAGACCCAGTACTTC. It codes for CASSFAETQYF. This chain connects TRBV5-1 to TRBJ2-5; D is undetermined. The CDR3 covers 11 residues. CDR1 is SGHRS and CDR2 is YFSETQ in the germline V gene.

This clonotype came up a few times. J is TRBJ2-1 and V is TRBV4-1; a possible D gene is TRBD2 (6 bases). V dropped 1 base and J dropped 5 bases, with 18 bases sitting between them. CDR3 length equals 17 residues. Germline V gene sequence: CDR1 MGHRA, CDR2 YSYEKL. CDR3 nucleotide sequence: TGCGCCAGCAGCCAAGGATGGAACGGGAGAGTAAACAATGAGCAGTTCTTC. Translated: CASSQGWNGRVNNEQFF.

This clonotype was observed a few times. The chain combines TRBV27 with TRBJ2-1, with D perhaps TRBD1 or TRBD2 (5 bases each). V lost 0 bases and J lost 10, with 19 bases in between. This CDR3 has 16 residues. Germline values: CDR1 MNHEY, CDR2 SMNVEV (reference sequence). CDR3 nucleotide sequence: TGTGCCAGCAGTTTATCCCACGGGACCTCCAGGGCGGAGCAGTTCTTC. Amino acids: CASSLSHGTSRAEQFF.

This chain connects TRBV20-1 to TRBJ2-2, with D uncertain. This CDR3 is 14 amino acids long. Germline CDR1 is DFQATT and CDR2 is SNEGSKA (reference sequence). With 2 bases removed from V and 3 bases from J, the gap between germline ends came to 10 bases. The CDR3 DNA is TGCAGTGCTAGACCGCGGTCCCACACCGGGGAGCTGTTTTTT. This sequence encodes CSARPRSHTGELFF.

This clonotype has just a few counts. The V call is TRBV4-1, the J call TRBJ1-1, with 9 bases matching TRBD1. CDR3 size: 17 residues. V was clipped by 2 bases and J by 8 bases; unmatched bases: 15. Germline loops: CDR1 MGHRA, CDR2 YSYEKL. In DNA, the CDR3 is TGCGCCAGCAGCCAACCTACCAAGGGACAGGGAAAGGGGGAAGCTTTCTTT. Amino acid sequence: CASSQPTKGQGKGEAFF.

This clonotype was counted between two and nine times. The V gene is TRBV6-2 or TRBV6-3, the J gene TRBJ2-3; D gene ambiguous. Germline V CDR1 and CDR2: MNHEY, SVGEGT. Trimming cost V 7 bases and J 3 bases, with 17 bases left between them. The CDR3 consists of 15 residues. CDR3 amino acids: CASNSPPARTDTQYF. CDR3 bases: TGTGCCAGCAATTCCCCGCCGGCTCGGACAGATACGCAGTATTTT.

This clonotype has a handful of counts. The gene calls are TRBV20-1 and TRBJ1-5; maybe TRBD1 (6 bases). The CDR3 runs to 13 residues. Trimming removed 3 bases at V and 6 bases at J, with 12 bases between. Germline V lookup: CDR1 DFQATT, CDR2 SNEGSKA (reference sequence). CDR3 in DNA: TGCAGTGCTAGTAACGTCAGGGGTCAGCCCCAGCATTTT. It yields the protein CSASNVRGQPQHF.

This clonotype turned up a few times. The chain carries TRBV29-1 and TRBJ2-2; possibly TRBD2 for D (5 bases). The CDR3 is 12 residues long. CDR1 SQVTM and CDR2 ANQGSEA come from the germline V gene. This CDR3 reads CTAGGNTGELFF. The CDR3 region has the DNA TGCACCGCGGGTGGAAACACCGGGGAGCTGTTTTTT.

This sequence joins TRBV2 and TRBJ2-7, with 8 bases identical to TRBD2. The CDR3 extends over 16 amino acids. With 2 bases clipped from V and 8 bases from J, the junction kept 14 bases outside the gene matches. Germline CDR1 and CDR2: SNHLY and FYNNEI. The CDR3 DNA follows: TGTGCCAGCAGTGAAAGTAGAACTAGCGGAAATTGGCAGCAGTACTTC. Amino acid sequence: CASSESRTSGNWQQYF.

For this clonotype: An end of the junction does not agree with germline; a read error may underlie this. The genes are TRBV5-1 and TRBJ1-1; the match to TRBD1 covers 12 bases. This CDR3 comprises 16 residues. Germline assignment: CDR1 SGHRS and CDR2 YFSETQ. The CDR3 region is CANSLNSGTGGFEAFF. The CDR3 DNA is TGCGCCAACAGCCTTAACTCCGGGACAGGGGGCTTTGAAGCTTTCTTT. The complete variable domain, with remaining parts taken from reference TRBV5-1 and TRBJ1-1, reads KAGVTQTPRYLIKTRGQQVTLSCSPISGHRSVSWYQQTPGQGLQFLFEYFSETQRNKGNFPGRFSGRQFSNSRSEMNVSTLELGDSALYLCANSLNSGTGGFEAFFGQGTRLTVV.

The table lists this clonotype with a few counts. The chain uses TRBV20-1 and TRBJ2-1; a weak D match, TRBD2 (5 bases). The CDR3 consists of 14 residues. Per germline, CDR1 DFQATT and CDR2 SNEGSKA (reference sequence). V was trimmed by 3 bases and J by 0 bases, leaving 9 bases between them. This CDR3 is CSASPGISYNEQFF. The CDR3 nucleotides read TGCAGTGCTAGCCCGGGGATCTCCTACAATGAGCAGTTCTTC.

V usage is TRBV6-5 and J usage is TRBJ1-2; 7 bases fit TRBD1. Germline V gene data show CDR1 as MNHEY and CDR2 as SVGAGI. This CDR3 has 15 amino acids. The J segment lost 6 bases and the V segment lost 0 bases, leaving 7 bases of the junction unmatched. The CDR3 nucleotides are TGTGCCAGCAGTTACTCGCGAACAGGGGTCGATGGCTACACCTTC. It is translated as CASSYSRTGVDGYTF.

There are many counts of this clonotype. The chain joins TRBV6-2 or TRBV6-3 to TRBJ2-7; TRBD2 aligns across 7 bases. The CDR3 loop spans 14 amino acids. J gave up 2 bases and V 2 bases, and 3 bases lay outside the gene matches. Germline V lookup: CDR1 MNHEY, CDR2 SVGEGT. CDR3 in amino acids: CASSYPAGTYEQYF. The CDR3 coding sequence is TGTGCCAGCAGTTACCCAGCGGGGACCTACGAGCAGTACTTC.

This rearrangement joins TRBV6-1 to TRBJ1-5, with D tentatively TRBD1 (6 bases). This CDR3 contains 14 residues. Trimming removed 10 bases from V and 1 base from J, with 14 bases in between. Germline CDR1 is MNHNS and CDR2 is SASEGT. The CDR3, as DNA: TGTGCCACGACAGGCCTCCCAAGCAATCAGCCCCAGCATTTT. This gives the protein CATTGLPSNQPQHF.

CDR3 coding DNA: TGTGCCAGCAGGCCGATGACTAGCGGGATTTCTAGCACAGATACGCAGTATTTT. It is translated as CASRPMTSGISSTDTQYF. The V gene is TRBV3-1, the J gene TRBJ2-3, with TRBD2 identical over 11 bases. V was pared by 6 bases and J by 0 bases, with 11 bases of the junction left unmatched. This CDR3 spans 18 amino acids. The germline V gene encodes CDR1 LGHDT and CDR2 YNNKEL (reference sequence).

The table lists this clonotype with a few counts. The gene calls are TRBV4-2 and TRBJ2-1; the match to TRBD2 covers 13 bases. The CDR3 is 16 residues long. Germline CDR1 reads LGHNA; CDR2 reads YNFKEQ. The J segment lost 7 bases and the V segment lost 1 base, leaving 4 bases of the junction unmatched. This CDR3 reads CASSQGRLAGGNEQFF. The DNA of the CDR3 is TGTGCCAGCAGCCAAGGGCGACTAGCGGGAGGAAATGAGCAGTTCTTC.

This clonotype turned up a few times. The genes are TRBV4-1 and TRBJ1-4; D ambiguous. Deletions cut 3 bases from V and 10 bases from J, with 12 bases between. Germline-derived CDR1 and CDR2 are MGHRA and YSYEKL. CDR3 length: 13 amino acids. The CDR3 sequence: CASSQTPVAKLFF. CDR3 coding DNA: TGCGCCAGCAGCCAGACTCCTGTTGCAAAACTGTTTTTT.

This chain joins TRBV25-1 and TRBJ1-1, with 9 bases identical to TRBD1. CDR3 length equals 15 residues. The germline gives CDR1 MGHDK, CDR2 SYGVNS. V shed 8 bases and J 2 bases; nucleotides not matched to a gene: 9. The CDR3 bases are TGTGCCAGCGCTGAACAGGGGGCAGTAAACACTGAAGCTTTCTTT. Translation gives CASAEQGAVNTEAFF.

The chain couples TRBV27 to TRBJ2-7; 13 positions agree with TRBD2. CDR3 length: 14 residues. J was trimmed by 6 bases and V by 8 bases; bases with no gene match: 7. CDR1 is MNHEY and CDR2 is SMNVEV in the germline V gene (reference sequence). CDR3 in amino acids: CASRLAGGPIEQYF. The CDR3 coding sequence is TGTGCCAGCCGACTAGCGGGGGGACCGATCGAGCAGTACTTC.

CDR3: CASRAGVDYGYTF. The DNA of the CDR3 is TGCGCCAGCAGGGCAGGGGTTGACTATGGCTACACCTTC. The J gene is TRBJ1-2, the V gene TRBV10-2; perhaps TRBD1 as D (6 bases). Trimming left V 6 bases short and J 3 bases short, with 11 bases between. Germline V gene data show CDR1 as WSHSY and CDR2 as SAAADI. The CDR3 is 13 residues long.

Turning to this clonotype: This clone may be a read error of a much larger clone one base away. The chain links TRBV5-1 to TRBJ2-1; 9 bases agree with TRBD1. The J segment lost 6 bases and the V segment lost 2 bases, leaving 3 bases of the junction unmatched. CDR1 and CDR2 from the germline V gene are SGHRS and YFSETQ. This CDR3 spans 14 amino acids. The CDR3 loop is CASSLQGALNEQFF. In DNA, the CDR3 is TGCGCCAGCAGCTTACAGGGGGCCCTCAATGAGCAGTTCTTC.